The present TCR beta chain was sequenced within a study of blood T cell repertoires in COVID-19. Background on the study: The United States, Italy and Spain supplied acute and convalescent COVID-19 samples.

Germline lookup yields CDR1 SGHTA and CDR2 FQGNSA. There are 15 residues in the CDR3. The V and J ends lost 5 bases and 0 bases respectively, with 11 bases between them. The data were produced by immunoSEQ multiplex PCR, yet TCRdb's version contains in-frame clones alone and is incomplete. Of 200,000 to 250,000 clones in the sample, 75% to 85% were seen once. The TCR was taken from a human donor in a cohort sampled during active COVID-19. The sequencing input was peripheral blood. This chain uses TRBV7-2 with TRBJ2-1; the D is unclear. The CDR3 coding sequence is TGTGCCAGCAGCGCGCTATTGAGCTCCTACAATGAGCAGTTCTTC. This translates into CASSALLSSYNEQFF.